This TCR beta chain appears in the sequencing data of a study of T-cell memory formation after mild COVID-19. TCRdb recomputed calls from the 5' RACE reads with MiXCR, one row per CDR3 protein. The table shows over 35,000 distinct CDR3 sequences, with nearly 9.5% occurring only once. Whole-study findings and limits: Shrinking CD4+ clones resided mostly in CM and EM, and CD8+ ones in EMRA.

This clonotype was found a few times. Its antigen is unknown. V was trimmed by 4 bases and J by 2 bases, leaving 12 bases between them. The CDR3 loop spans 14 amino acids. Germline lookup yields CDR1 LGHDT and CDR2 YNNKEL (reference sequence). This chain connects TRBV3-1 to TRBJ2-7; D is unresolved. The source is an adult woman who had mild COVID-19 (a few samples of this study predate the infection). Cell type and time point are not known. The material sequenced was PBMCs or a T cell subset sorted from them (not recorded which). CDR3 residues: CASSRKEPAYEQYF. The CDR3 nucleotides are TGTGCCAGCAGCCGTAAGGAACCCGCCTACGAGCAGTACTTC.